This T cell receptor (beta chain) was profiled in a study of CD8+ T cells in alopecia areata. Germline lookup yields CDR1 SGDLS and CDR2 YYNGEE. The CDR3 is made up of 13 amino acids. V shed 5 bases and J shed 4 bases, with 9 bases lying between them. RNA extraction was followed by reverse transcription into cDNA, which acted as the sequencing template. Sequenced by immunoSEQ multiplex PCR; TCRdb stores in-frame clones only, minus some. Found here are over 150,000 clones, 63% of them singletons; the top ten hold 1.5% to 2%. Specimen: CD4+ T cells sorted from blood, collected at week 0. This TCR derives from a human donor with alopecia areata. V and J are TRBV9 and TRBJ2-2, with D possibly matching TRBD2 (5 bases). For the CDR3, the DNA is TGTGCCAGCAGGCGGGCCGCCACCGGGGAGCTGTTTTTT. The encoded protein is CASRRAATGELFF. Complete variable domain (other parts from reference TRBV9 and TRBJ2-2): DSGVTQTPKHLITATGQRVTLRCSPRSGDLSVYWYQQSLDQGLQFLIQYYNGEERAKGNILERFSAQQFPDLHSELNLSSLELGDSALYFCASRRAATGELFFGEGSRLTVL.